Included here is one TCR beta chain sequence, with context. Its antigen is not known. These data originate in a study of CD8 T cells in ankylosing spondylitis. General observations from the study: Previous work reported some of these motif variants in the synovial fluid and blood of reactive arthritis. In ankylosing spondylitis blood, a motif of seven to nine highly homologous TCR beta variants appeared characteristic.

The CDR3 contains 19 residues. Germline CDR1 and CDR2: SGHAT and FQNNGV. Unmatched junction bases numbered 10, after V lost 1 base and J lost 1 base. The TCR beta libraries were generated through quantitative 5'-RACE incorporating molecular barcodes. TCRdb re-called the 5' RACE reads through MiXCR, storing one row per CDR3 protein. The data hold about 800,000 distinct CDR3 sequences, with about 10% observed a single time. This TCR was recovered from a male donor with ankylosing spondylitis. The chain couples TRBV11-2 to TRBJ2-3; 11 nucleotides match TRBD2. The material sequenced was blood, either unsorted or a sorted T cell fraction (not recorded which). CDR3 DNA: TGTGCCAGCAGCTTAGTTAGCGGGGGGGCCTTCCCTGGCACAGATACGCAGTATTTT. Encoded protein: CASSLVSGGAFPGTDTQYF.